The rows below give T cell receptor beta chains drawn from one sample of a study of beta chain features in type 1 diabetes. Method: immunoSEQ multiplex PCR; TCRdb's copy keeps in-frame clones and lacks some. Among around 310,000 clones listed, approximately 13% were seen once. Sequenced: naive CD4+ T cells from blood. All receptors come from a woman aged 18-29 years with type 1 diabetes. The conserved cysteine and the conserved F or W are not part of the CDR3 here. D genes are given only for firm matches. The size field is filled for only some rows; it gives once, few, many or a size class.

-,-,TRBV18,TRBJ2-7,ASSPRLGAYEQY
TRBD1,few,TRBV9,TRBJ2-7,ASSGSRDRAYEQY
TRBD1,many,TRBV29-1,TRBJ1-1,SAGQTNTEAF
-,-,TRBV5-1,TRBJ1-2,ASSLGQGIYGYT
TRBD2,-,TRBV18,TRBJ2-3,ASSPGLAGASDTQY
TRBD1,-,TRBV9,TRBJ2-7,ASSTRTGGTYEQY
TRBD1,few,TRBV7-9,TRBJ1-5,ASSSDRVNQPQH
TRBD2,-,TRBV11-2,TRBJ2-2,ASSPGLAGFPGELF
-,few,TRBV28,TRBJ2-1,ASSLLMNEQF
-,few,TRBV25-1,TRBJ1-5,ASSDSGSNQPQH